This TCR beta chain emerged from a study of identical twins. From the 5' RACE reads, TCRdb called clonotypes with MiXCR, one entry per CDR3 protein. This table has about 530,000 distinct CDR3 sequences, around 22% appearing once. Germline CDR1 and CDR2: LGHDT and YNNKEL (reference sequence). The V end lost 6 bases, the J end lost 2 bases, and 14 bases lay between the germline ends. The CDR3 is 14 amino acids. These data also featured in a second study, about yellow fever vaccine responses in identical twins.

This receptor was obtained from a woman between 18 and 30 years old in good health. Sequenced sample: CD4+ T cells sorted from blood. V is TRBV3-1 and J is TRBJ2-7, with D perhaps matching TRBD2 (6 bases). CDR3 sequence: CASSQPGETYEQYF. The CDR3 DNA follows: TGTGCCAGCAGTCAACCGGGAGAAACCTACGAGCAGTACTTC.